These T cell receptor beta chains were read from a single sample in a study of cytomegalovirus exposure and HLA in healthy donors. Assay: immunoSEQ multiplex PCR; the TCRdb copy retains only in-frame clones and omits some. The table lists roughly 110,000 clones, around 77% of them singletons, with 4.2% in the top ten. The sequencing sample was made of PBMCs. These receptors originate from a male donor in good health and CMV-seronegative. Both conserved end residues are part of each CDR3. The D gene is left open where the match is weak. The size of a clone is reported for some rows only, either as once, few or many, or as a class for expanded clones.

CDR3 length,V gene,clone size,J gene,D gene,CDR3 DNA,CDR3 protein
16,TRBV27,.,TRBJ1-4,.,TGTGCCAGCAGCCACCGTCTTCGGACAATTGATGAAAAACTGTTTTTT,CASSHRLRTIDEKLFF
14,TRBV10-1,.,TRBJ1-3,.,TGCGCCAGCAGTGACCCTGTCTCTGGAAACACCATATATTTT,CASSDPVSGNTIYF
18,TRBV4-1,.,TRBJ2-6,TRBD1,TGCGCCAGCAGCAGCTGGGACAGGGGGCGGTCTGGGGCCAACGTCCTGACTTTC,CASSSWDRGRSGANVLTF
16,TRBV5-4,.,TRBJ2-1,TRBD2,TGTGCCAGCAGCTTCAAAGCGGGAGGGCCATACAATGAGCAGTTCTTC,CASSFKAGGPYNEQFF
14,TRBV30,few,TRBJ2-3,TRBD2,TGTGCCTTTACGGAGGGAGGGAGCACAGATACGCAGTATTTT,CAFTEGGSTDTQYF
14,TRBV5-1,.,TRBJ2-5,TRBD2,TGCGCCAGCAGCCTAGCGGGAGGGGGGGAGACCCAGTACTTC,CASSLAGGGETQYF
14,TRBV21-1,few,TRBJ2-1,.,TGTGCCAGCAGCATTGAGGTAGCCGGCAATGAGCAGTTCTTC,CASSIEVAGNEQFF
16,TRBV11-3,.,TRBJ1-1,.,TGTGCCAGCAGCTCCAGACAGAGACGACAGGTAACTGAAGCTTTCTTT,CASSSRQRRQVTEAFF
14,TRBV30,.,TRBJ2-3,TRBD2,TGTGCCTGGTCCGGGACTAGCAACACAGATACGCAGTATTTT,CAWSGTSNTDTQYF
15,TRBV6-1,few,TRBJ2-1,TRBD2,TGTGCCAGCAGGCGGACTAGCGGGAGTATAAATGAGCAGTTCTTC,CASRRTSGSINEQFF
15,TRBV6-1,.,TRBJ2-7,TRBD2,TGTGCCAGCAGCGCCCAACCGGGACTAGCATACGAGCAGTACTTC,CASSAQPGLAYEQYF
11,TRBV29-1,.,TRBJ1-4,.,TGCAGCGTGGGAGAAAATGAAAAACTGTTTTTT,CSVGENEKLFF
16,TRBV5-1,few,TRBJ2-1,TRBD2,TGCGCCAGCAGCTCCTTAGCGGGAGCTGGCTACAATGAGCAGTTCTTC,CASSSLAGAGYNEQFF
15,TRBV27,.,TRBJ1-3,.,TGTGCCAGCAGTTTAAATCCGGCGGCTGGAAACACCATATATTTT,CASSLNPAAGNTIYF
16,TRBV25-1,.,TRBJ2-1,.,TGTGCCAGCAGCCCTACCCGGGGGAGCTCCTACAATGAGCAGTTCTTC,CASSPTRGSSYNEQFF
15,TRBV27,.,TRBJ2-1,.,TGTGCCAGCAGCTCCCGAGTAGGGGGAGTGAATGAGCAGTTCTTC,CASSSRVGGVNEQFF
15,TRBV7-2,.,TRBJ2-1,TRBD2,TGTGCCAGCAGCCCCAGAGCGGGAGGGCCCCGCGAGCAGTTCTTC,CASSPRAGGPREQFF
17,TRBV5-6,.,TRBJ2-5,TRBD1,TGTGCCAGCAGCCTGCCGGGACAGGGGGCTTCCCAAGAGACCCAGTACTTC,CASSLPGQGASQETQYF
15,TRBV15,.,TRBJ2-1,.,TGTGCCACCAGCAGAGATGACAGGGAGGCGAATGAGCAGTTCTTC,CATSRDDREANEQFF
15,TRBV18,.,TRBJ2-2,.,TGTGCCAGCTCACCATGGAGGGAGCTGACCGGGGAGCTGTTTTTT,CASSPWRELTGELFF
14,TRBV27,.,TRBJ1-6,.,TGTGCCAGCAGTTTCGTGACTGGTAATTCACCCCTCCACTTT,CASSFVTGNSPLHF
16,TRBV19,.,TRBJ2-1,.,TGTGCCAGTAGTATGGTAGGCGGGACCCTCGCCAATGAGCAGTTCTTC,CASSMVGGTLANEQFF
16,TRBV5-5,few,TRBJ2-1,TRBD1,TGTGCCAGCAGCTTGTGGTTCGGAACAGGGGGCAATGAGCAGTTCTTC,CASSLWFGTGGNEQFF
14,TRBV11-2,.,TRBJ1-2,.,TGTGCCAGCAGCGCGGCGGGCGGTGGGTATGGCTACACCTTC,CASSAAGGGYGYTF
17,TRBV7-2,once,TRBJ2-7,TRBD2,TGTGCCAGCAGCTTAGTGTGGCTAGCGGGTCCCTCCTACGAGCAGTACTTC,CASSLVWLAGPSYEQYF
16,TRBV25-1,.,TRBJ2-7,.,TGTGCCAGCAGTGAATCTACTAGAGGTAACCTCTACGAGCAGTACTTC,CASSESTRGNLYEQYF
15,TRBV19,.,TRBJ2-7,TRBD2,TGTGCCAGTAGTAGCACTAGCGCGACGACCTACGAGCAGTACTTC,CASSSTSATTYEQYF
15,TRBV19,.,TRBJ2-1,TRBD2,TGTGCCAGTAGTATCAAGGCGGGAGCTTACAATGAGCAGTTCTTC,CASSIKAGAYNEQFF
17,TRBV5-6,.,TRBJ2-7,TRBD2,TGTGCCAGCAGCTTGGAGTCTAGCGGGAGGTTCTGGTACGAGCAGTACTTC,CASSLESSGRFWYEQYF
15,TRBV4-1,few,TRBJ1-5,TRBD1,TGCGCCAGCAGCCAAGATGACAGGGTCGGCCAGCCCCAGCATTTT,CASSQDDRVGQPQHF
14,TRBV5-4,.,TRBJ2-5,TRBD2,TGTGCCAGCAGCCCGGGACTAGCGGAAGAGACCCAGTACTTC,CASSPGLAEETQYF
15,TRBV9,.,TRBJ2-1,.,TGTGCCAGCAGCCCAAGCGTTAGCTCCTACAATGAGCAGTTCTTC,CASSPSVSSYNEQFF
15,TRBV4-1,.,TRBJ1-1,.,TGCGCCAGCAGCCACGTAAGGACAGCTAAGACTGAAGCTTTCTTT,CASSHVRTAKTEAFF
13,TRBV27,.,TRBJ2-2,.,TGTGCCAGCAGTTTTGGGCCGACCGGGGAGCTGTTTTTT,CASSFGPTGELFF
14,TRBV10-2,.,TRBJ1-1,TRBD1,TGCGCCAGCGGACAGGGACAGGGGAACACTGAAGCTTTCTTT,CASGQGQGNTEAFF